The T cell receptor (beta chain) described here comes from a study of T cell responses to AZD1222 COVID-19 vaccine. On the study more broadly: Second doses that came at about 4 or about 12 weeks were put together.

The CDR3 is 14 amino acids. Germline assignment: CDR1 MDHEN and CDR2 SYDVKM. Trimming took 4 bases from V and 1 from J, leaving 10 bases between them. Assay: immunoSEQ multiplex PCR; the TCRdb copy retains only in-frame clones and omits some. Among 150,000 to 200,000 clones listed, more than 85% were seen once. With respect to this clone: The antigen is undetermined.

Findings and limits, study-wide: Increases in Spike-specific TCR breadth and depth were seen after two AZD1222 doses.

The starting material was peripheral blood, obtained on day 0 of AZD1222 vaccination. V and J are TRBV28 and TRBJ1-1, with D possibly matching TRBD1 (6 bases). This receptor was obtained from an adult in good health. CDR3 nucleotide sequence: TGTGCCAGCAGTTGGGCGGGGGCGAACACTGAAGCTTTCTTT. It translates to CASSWAGANTEAFF.